Sequencing of this T cell receptor (beta chain) was carried out in a study of cytomegalovirus exposure and HLA in healthy donors. General study points: Most TCR sequences proved rare, with some public TCRs found in many donors.

The table lists this clone with a count of one. Its antigen remains unknown. Primers included in the PCR were 60 Vbeta and 13 Jbeta primers. In the original analysis: The authors later counted roughly 77 million unique TCR beta chains, approximately 10 million of them shared. This table comes from immunoSEQ multiplex PCR, and its TCRdb copy is limited to in-frame clones, with some not included. V and J calls and clone size are those listed in that table; D and trimming were worked out from the DNA. This sample yields around 130,000 clones, of which 65% to 90% are seen a single time; approximately 3.1% belongs to the top ten. Between the trimmed V and J ends, which lost 5 bases and 4 bases, there was a span of 21 bases. The CDR3 length is 16 residues. Germline V gene sequence: CDR1 SGHRS, CDR2 YFSETQ.

The chain links TRBV5-1 to TRBJ1-2; perhaps TRBD1 as D (6 bases). This TCR was sampled from a woman aged 18-29 years in good health and CMV-seropositive. The specimen was PBMCs. CDR3: CASRTGNLAGSYGYTF. DNA of the CDR3: TGCGCCAGCAGAACAGGGAACTTGGCTGGTAGCTATGGCTACACCTTC.